Presented here are 16 T cell receptor beta chains from one specimen sequenced in a study of cytomegalovirus exposure and HLA in healthy donors. The PCR used 60 Vbeta and 13 Jbeta primers. The table came from immunoSEQ multiplex PCR; TCRdb's copy has only in-frame clones and leaves some out. The data hold 120,000 or so clones, with around 80% observed a single time. Sequenced sample: PBMCs. These receptors all come from a woman between 45 and 60 years old in good health and CMV-seropositive.

In this sample, this clone turned up a few times. The rearrangement uses TRBV27 and TRBJ2-7; TRBD1 matches 8 bases. With V trimmed by 3 bases and J by 3 bases, 7 bases remained unmatched. CDR1 and CDR2 (germline): MNHEY, SMNVEV (reference sequence). CDR3 length equals 15 residues. This CDR3 reads CASSFLPGQVYEQYF. DNA for the CDR3: TGTGCCAGCAGTTTTCTTCCGGGACAGGTCTACGAGCAGTACTTC.

The V call is TRBV11-2, the J call TRBJ2-2; a possible D gene is TRBD1 (6 bases). Per germline, CDR1 SGHAT and CDR2 FQNNGV. Deletions cut 6 bases from V and 5 bases from J, with 19 bases between. The CDR3 runs to 16 residues. DNA for the CDR3: TGTGCCAGCAGTTACGCCGGGACAAGAGGTACCGGGGAGCTGTTTTTT. Translated: CASSYAGTRGTGELFF.

The V gene is TRBV30, the J gene TRBJ1-1; tentatively, D is TRBD1 (5 bases). V lost 7 bases and J 4 bases, leaving 16 bases between the germline ends. Germline-derived CDR1 and CDR2 are GTSNPN and SVGIG (reference sequence). This CDR3 region has 13 residues. The CDR3 DNA reads TGTGCCTTGGACCGAAGGAGGGGCACTGAAGCTTTCTTT. Protein product: CALDRRRGTEAFF.

V gene TRBV11-2 combines with J gene TRBJ2-1, with D tentatively TRBD2 (5 bases). Germline V gene sequence: CDR1 SGHAT, CDR2 FQNNGV. The CDR3 consists of 15 residues. V gave up 5 bases and J gave up 6 bases, with 17 bases separating them. The CDR3 bases are TGTGCCAGCAGCCCGTGGTCGGGATCGGGCAATGAGCAGTTCTTC. Its protein product is CASSPWSGSGNEQFF. The whole variable domain, remainder taken from reference TRBV11-2 and TRBJ2-1, is EAGVAQSPRYKIIEKRQSVAFWCNPISGHATLYWYQQILGQGPKLLIQFQNNGVVDDSQLPKDRFSAERLKGVDSTLKIQPAKLEDSAVYLCASSPWSGSGNEQFFGPGTRLTVL.

In this sample, this clone turned up a few times. CDR3 region: CASSLQGSNTEAFF. In DNA form, the CDR3 reads TGCGCCAGCAGCTTGCAGGGGTCGAACACTGAAGCTTTCTTT. The V gene is TRBV5-1, the J gene TRBJ1-1; the D gene is possibly TRBD1 (6 bases). With 1 base removed from V and 1 base from J, the gap between germline ends came to 8 bases. The germline CDR1 and CDR2 sequences are SGHRS and YFSETQ. The CDR3 runs 14 residues.

This clone turned up a few times. V gene TRBV4-3 combines with J gene TRBJ2-4; D is undetermined. The V end lost 0 bases, the J end lost 11 bases, and 17 bases lay between the germline ends. Germline CDR1 LGHNA, CDR2 YSLEER. There are 15 residues in the CDR3. The CDR3 region has the DNA TGCGCCAGCAGCCAAGATCCATTGGGCGCCAGGCTTCAGTACTTC. It encodes CASSQDPLGARLQYF.

J is TRBJ2-5 and V is TRBV9, with TRBD2 matching over 14 bases. Trimming removed 3 bases from V and 4 bases from J; junction bases left unmatched: 5. Germline V lookup: CDR1 SGDLS, CDR2 YYNGEE. The CDR3 is 16 residues long. CDR3 nucleotides: TGTGCCAGCAGCGAGGGGACTAGCGGGAGTTCAGAGACCCAGTACTTC. Translated: CASSEGTSGSSETQYF.

The rearrangement joins TRBV7-2 to TRBJ2-5; a possible D gene is TRBD2 (6 bases). CDR3 length: 16 amino acids. CDR1 is SGHTA and CDR2 is FQGNSA in the germline V gene. Trimming took 2 bases from V and 5 from J, leaving 18 bases between them. In DNA form, the CDR3 reads TGTGCCAGCAGCTTACCGCGGGGCCGGCGGGCGGAGACCCAGTACTTC. It yields the protein CASSLPRGRRAETQYF.

The chain joins TRBV9 to TRBJ2-5; 8 nucleotides match TRBD2. The junction had 6 bases not matched to a gene; V was cut back by 0 bases and J by 5 bases. CDR1 is SGDLS, CDR2 YYNGEE, per germline. The CDR3 contains 15 residues. As DNA, the CDR3 is TGTGCCAGCAGCGTAGGGAGCGGGAGAGGGGAGACCCAGTACTTC. Its translation: CASSVGSGRGETQYF. Based on the CDR3 plus reference TRBV9 and TRBJ2-5, the full variable domain is DSGVTQTPKHLITATGQRVTLRCSPRSGDLSVYWYQQSLDQGLQFLIQYYNGEERAKGNILERFSAQQFPDLHSELNLSSLELGDSALYFCASSVGSGRGETQYFGPGTRLLVL.

The chain carries TRBV5-6 and TRBJ1-5; D is ambiguous. CDR1 and CDR2 (germline): SGHDT, YYEEEE. This CDR3 is built from 16 residues. V was shortened by 0 bases and J by 2 bases, with 12 bases between the two germline ends. The DNA of the CDR3 is TGTGCCAGCAGCTTGGGTGGCAGTCGGGGCAATCAGCCCCAGCATTTT. Protein: CASSLGGSRGNQPQHF.

The chain employs TRBV7-2 and TRBJ1-1, with TRBD1 as a possible D gene (6 bases). From germline, CDR1 is SGHTA and CDR2 FQGNSA. The CDR3 runs 14 residues. Trimming removed 5 bases from V and 0 bases from J, with 10 bases in between. The chain's CDR3 is CASSRQGLNTEAFF. The DNA for the CDR3 is TGTGCCAGCAGCCGGCAGGGGTTGAACACTGAAGCTTTCTTT.

This rearrangement joins TRBV2 to TRBJ2-3, with TRBD2 identical over 10 bases. Germline CDR1 and CDR2: SNHLY and FYNNEI. Germline trimming cut 0 bases from V and 5 bases from J; bases unmatched to any gene: 8. CDR3 length equals 17 residues. The CDR3 sequence is CASSEALLSSGGDTQYF. CDR3 in DNA: TGTGCCAGCAGTGAAGCGCTTCTGTCTAGCGGGGGAGATACGCAGTATTTT.

Only one count was recorded for this clone. The CDR3 protein is CASQRAGGETQYF. The CDR3 region has the DNA TGTGCCAGTCAGCGAGCGGGAGGAGAGACCCAGTACTTC. The chain has TRBV6-5 and TRBJ2-5; the match to TRBD2 covers 9 bases. CDR3 length: 13 residues. Germline CDR1 MNHEY, CDR2 SVGAGI. Trimming at V came to 9 bases and at J to 4 bases, leaving 6 bases not matched to a gene.

This rearrangement joins TRBV5-1 to TRBJ1-4; 7 nucleotides agree with TRBD1. Germline values: CDR1 SGHRS, CDR2 YFSETQ. V shed 4 bases and J 4 bases; nucleotides not matched to a gene: 7. CDR3 size: 15 residues. CDR3 in DNA: TGCGCCAGCAGCGCCGAGACAGGGATTAATGAAAAACTGTTTTTT. It encodes CASSAETGINEKLFF.

The chain combines TRBV5-6 with TRBJ2-7, with a possible D match to TRBD1 (5 bases). Trimming took 4 bases from V and 0 from J, leaving 8 bases between them. The CDR3 spans 13 residues. Germline V gene sequence: CDR1 SGHDT, CDR2 YYEEEE. CDR3 protein: CASSHRFSYEQYF. The CDR3 DNA follows: TGTGCCAGCAGCCACAGGTTCTCCTACGAGCAGTACTTC.

This clone was counted between two and nine times. This chain connects TRBV6-6 to TRBJ1-1; D call uncertain. Germline loops: CDR1 MNHNY, CDR2 SVGAGI (reference sequence). This CDR3 comprises 10 residues. V lost 8 bases, J lost 4 bases, and 5 bases lay in between. In DNA form, the CDR3 reads TGTGCCAGCCTAAGCACTGAAGCTTTCTTT. Its protein is CASLSTEAFF.